The sequence of this T cell receptor beta chain was determined in a study of blood T cell repertoires in COVID-19. Data came from immunoSEQ multiplex PCR; TCRdb stores just in-frame clones and leaves some out. Among 100,000 to 150,000 clones, more than 70% were seen once, and the ten largest hold 1.2%. This CDR3 comprises 14 residues. With V trimmed by 3 bases and J by 4 bases, 2 bases remained unmatched. Germline lookup yields CDR1 SGHRS and CDR2 YFSETQ. The sequence was collected from a woman older than 75 with acute or convalescent COVID-19. This chain joins TRBV5-1 and TRBJ2-2, with 8 bases fitting TRBD1. The sequenced sample consisted of peripheral blood. CDR3 loop: CASSWTGFTGELFF. CDR3 bases: TGCGCCAGCAGCTGGACAGGGTTCACCGGGGAGCTGTTTTTT.